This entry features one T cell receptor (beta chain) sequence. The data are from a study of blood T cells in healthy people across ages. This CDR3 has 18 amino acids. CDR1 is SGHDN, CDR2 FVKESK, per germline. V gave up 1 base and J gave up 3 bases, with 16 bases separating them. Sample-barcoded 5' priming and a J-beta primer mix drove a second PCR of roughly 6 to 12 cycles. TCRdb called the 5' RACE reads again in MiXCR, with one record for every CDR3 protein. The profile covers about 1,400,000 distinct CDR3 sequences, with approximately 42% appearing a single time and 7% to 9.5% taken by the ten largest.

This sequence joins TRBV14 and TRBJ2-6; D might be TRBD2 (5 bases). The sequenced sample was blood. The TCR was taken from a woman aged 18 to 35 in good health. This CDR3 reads CASSQARGGWVGANVLTF. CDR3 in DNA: TGTGCCAGCAGCCAAGCAAGAGGCGGGTGGGTTGGGGCCAACGTCCTGACTTTC.